The 25 T cell receptor beta chains below come from one sample, sequenced in a study of human thymus T cells. Resections obtained during corrective heart surgery supplied the thymus tissue. The table came from immunoSEQ multiplex PCR; TCRdb's copy has only in-frame clones and leaves some out. The table lists some 130,000 clones, 90% to 95% of them singletons, with roughly 0.024% in the top ten. Input material: thymus tissue. The receptors here all came from a boy in the first two years of life with a congenital heart defect but otherwise immunologically healthy.

This clone was observed a few times. This chain joins TRBV7-9 and TRBJ1-2; D is undetermined. Looked up from germline, CDR1 is SEHNR and CDR2 is FQNEAQ (reference sequence). The CDR3 has 10 amino acids. V gave up 10 bases and J gave up 6 bases, with 9 bases separating them. The CDR3: CAIPTDGYTF. Written as DNA, the CDR3 is TGTGCCATTCCAACGGATGGCTACACCTTC.

This chain connects TRBV27 to TRBJ1-1; D is unresolved. V lost 0 bases and J 0 bases, leaving 17 bases between the germline ends. The CDR3 length is 18 residues. Per the germline V gene, CDR1 is MNHEY and CDR2 is SMNVEV (reference sequence). CDR3 in amino acids: CASSLSVLVRGLNTEAFF. DNA for the CDR3: TGTGCCAGCAGTTTATCGGTATTGGTCCGGGGATTGAACACTGAAGCTTTCTTT.

V usage is TRBV15 and J usage is TRBJ2-3; D gene uncertain. Germline lookup yields CDR1 LNHNV and CDR2 YYDKDF (reference sequence). The CDR3 consists of 12 residues. V shed 6 bases and J shed 4 bases, with 8 bases lying between them. The CDR3 region is CATSTRADTQYF. In DNA form, the CDR3 reads TGTGCCACCAGTACCCGCGCAGATACGCAGTATTTT.

The rearrangement links TRBV7-2 to TRBJ2-5; 7 nucleotides match TRBD1. Trimming at V came to 1 base and at J to 5 bases, leaving 1 base not matched to a gene. There are 13 residues in the CDR3. The germline CDR1 and CDR2 sequences are SGHTA and FQGNSA. The CDR3 here is CASSLVRGETQYF. The CDR3 DNA follows: TGTGCCAGCAGCTTAGTCAGGGGGGAGACCCAGTACTTC.

The chain uses TRBV30 and TRBJ2-7, with D perhaps TRBD1 (5 bases). Trimming pared 0 bases from V and 6 bases from J, leaving 18 bases between. The CDR3 has 15 amino acids. Germline lookup yields CDR1 GTSNPN and CDR2 SVGIG (reference sequence). Here the CDR3 DNA reads TGTGCCTGGAGTGTAAAGGCCACAGGAATCTCCGAGCAGTACTTC. It translates to CAWSVKATGISEQYF.

The chain combines TRBV5-1 with TRBJ1-2; 7 bases agree with TRBD1. Trimming removed 4 bases from V and 4 bases from J; junction bases left unmatched: 7. The CDR3 loop spans 14 amino acids. Germline CDR1 SGHRS, CDR2 YFSETQ. The CDR3 DNA reads as TGCGCCAGCAGCCATCGGGCAGGGGGCTATGGCTACACCTTC. It specifies CASSHRAGGYGYTF.

This clone was seen just once. The chain recombines TRBV6-1 with TRBJ2-3, with 15 bases matching TRBD2. The germline V gene has CDR1 MNHNS and CDR2 SASEGT. The CDR3 is 15 amino acids. V lost 5 bases to trimming and J lost 10 bases; unmatched junction nucleotides: 7. The CDR3 loop is CASSNWTSGGDAQYF. CDR3 DNA sequence: TGTGCCAGCAGTAACTGGACTAGCGGGGGGGATGCGCAGTATTTT.

This clone was seen a single time. The chain recombines TRBV27 with TRBJ1-6; D may be TRBD1 (5 bases). CDR1 is MNHEY, CDR2 SMNVEV, per germline (reference sequence). The V and J ends lost 4 bases and 0 bases respectively, with 10 bases between them. The CDR3 has 16 amino acids. The DNA for the CDR3 is TGTGCCAGCAGTTCGGGGGGTGGCTCCTATAATTCACCCCTCCACTTT. Translation: CASSSGGGSYNSPLHF.

The chain recombines TRBV5-1 with TRBJ2-3; D is unresolved. Germline lookup yields CDR1 SGHRS and CDR2 YFSETQ. With 2 bases removed from V and 2 bases from J, the gap between germline ends came to 6 bases. The CDR3 spans 13 residues. CDR3 sequence reads: CASSFYTTDTQYF. The DNA for the CDR3 is TGCGCCAGCAGCTTTTATACCACAGATACGCAGTATTTT.

V is TRBV28 and J is TRBJ2-7; 12 bases are a match to TRBD2. This CDR3 region has 15 residues. Germline values: CDR1 MDHEN, CDR2 SYDVKM. V dropped 4 bases and J dropped 4; count of bases not matched to a gene: 5. CDR3 residues: CASSSTSGGFYEQYF. In DNA, the CDR3 is TGTGCCAGCAGTTCGACTAGCGGGGGCTTTTACGAGCAGTACTTC.

The V and J genes are TRBV11-2 and TRBJ1-1; TRBD1 matches 7 bases. Germline CDR1 and CDR2: SGHAT and FQNNGV. The J segment lost 1 base and the V segment lost 5 bases, leaving 16 bases of the junction unmatched. CDR3 size: 18 residues. CDR3 loop: CASSPILGQSMKNTEAFF. In DNA form, the CDR3 reads TGTGCCAGCAGCCCAATTTTGGGACAGAGCATGAAGAACACTGAAGCTTTCTTT.

The DNA of the CDR3 is TGTGCCAGCAGTAGTACAGGGGGCGTTGTAAACATTCAGTACTTC. It specifies CASSSTGGVVNIQYF. J is TRBJ2-4 and V is TRBV6-4, with TRBD1 matching 9 bases. From germline, CDR1 is MRHNA and CDR2 SNTAGT. V gave up 5 bases and J gave up 6 bases; unmatched junction bases: 8. This CDR3 comprises 15 residues.

V gene TRBV11-2 combines with J gene TRBJ2-3, with TRBD2 as a possible D gene (7 bases). The CDR3 consists of 16 residues. CDR1 SGHAT and CDR2 FQNNGV come from the germline V gene. V lost 3 bases and J lost 1, with 14 bases in between. The CDR3 DNA reads as TGTGCCAGCAGCTTCGATGGCGGGGGCTGCACAGATACGCAGTATTTT. Its protein is CASSFDGGGCTDTQYF.

This chain uses TRBV4-2 with TRBJ2-7; 11 nucleotides align to TRBD2. The V and J ends lost 1 base and 0 bases, in that order; junction bases with no gene match: 5. The CDR3 length is 17 residues. Germline V gene data show CDR1 as LGHNA and CDR2 as YNFKEQ. CDR3 DNA: TGTGCCAGCAGCCAAGCCTCGACTAGCGGGACCTCCTACGAGCAGTACTTC. This codes for CASSQASTSGTSYEQYF.

This chain links TRBV2 with TRBJ1-2, with D maybe TRBD1 (6 bases). CDR1 is SNHLY and CDR2 is FYNNEI in the germline V gene. The length of the CDR3 is 15 residues. With 7 bases removed from V and 0 bases from J, the gap between germline ends came to 15 bases. The CDR3 here is CASILEAGANYGYTF. CDR3 nucleotides: TGTGCCAGCATATTGGAGGCAGGGGCTAACTATGGCTACACCTTC.

The chain links TRBV7-2 to TRBJ2-5, with TRBD2 identical over 7 bases. The germline gives CDR1 SGHTA, CDR2 FQGNSA. J was trimmed by 4 bases and V by 1 base; bases with no gene match: 18. CDR3 length: 19 residues. CDR3 sequence: CASSLGSSGYVSGRETQYF. CDR3 in DNA: TGTGCCAGCAGCTTAGGGAGTAGCGGGTACGTTTCCGGGAGAGAGACCCAGTACTTC.

The table lists this clone with a count of one. J is TRBJ2-1 and V is TRBV10-3; 11 bases map to TRBD1. The germline V gene encodes CDR1 ENHRY and CDR2 SYGVKD. CDR3 length equals 18 residues. Trimming took 0 bases from V and 7 from J; bases not matched to a gene: 11. CDR3 nucleotide sequence: TGTGCCATCAGTGAGTCGAAGGGGGACAGGGGGAGTAAAAATGAGCAGTTCTTC. Residues: CAISESKGDRGSKNEQFF.

The CDR3 coding sequence is TGCGCCAGCACCAGGGTTTTGGATAATTCACCCCTCCACTTT. Its protein product is CASTRVLDNSPLHF. The chain recombines TRBV4-1 with TRBJ1-6, with D perhaps matching TRBD1 (5 bases). The CDR3 runs 14 residues. CDR1 MGHRA and CDR2 YSYEKL come from the germline V gene. The V end was cut by 7 bases, the J end by 5 bases, with 12 bases between.

V and J are TRBV5-1 and TRBJ2-3; 10 bases fit TRBD2. This CDR3 contains 15 residues. After removal of 3 bases from V and 5 bases from J, the junction contained 6 bases not matched to a gene. Germline lookup yields CDR1 SGHRS and CDR2 YFSETQ. CDR3 sequence: CASSSAGGQGDTQYF. DNA for the CDR3: TGCGCCAGCAGCTCAGCGGGGGGGCAAGGAGATACGCAGTATTTT. Supplemented by reference TRBV5-1 and TRBJ2-3, the full variable domain reads KAGVTQTPRYLIKTRGQQVTLSCSPISGHRSVSWYQQTPGQGLQFLFEYFSETQRNKGNFPGRFSGRQFSNSRSEMNVSTLELGDSALYLCASSSAGGQGDTQYFGPGTRLTVL.

This chain joins TRBV27 and TRBJ2-5, with D unclear. Germline-derived CDR1 and CDR2 are MNHEY and SMNVEV (reference sequence). CDR3 size: 15 residues. Trimming stripped 0 bases from V and 5 bases from J, with 13 bases between. Here the CDR3 reads CASSLSPLRSETQYF. The CDR3 DNA is TGTGCCAGCAGTTTATCTCCCTTACGTTCCGAGACCCAGTACTTC.

This chain uses TRBV4-1 with TRBJ2-7; D gene unclear. Between the trimmed V and J ends, which lost 8 bases and 5 bases, there was a span of 10 bases. This CDR3 region has 11 residues. Germline values: CDR1 MGHRA, CDR2 YSYEKL. CDR3 DNA: TGCGCCAGCTCGGACCTGCACGAGCAGTACTTC. Protein: CASSDLHEQYF.

V gene TRBV7-2 combines with J gene TRBJ2-3; weak D call: TRBD2 (7 bases). Germline CDR1 SGHTA, CDR2 FQGNSA. The CDR3 is made up of 15 amino acids. Trimming took 4 bases from V and 6 from J, leaving 17 bases between them. DNA for the CDR3: TGTGCCAGCAGCTGTGGGCCTGGGGGGGCGGATACGCAGTATTTT. This encodes CASSCGPGGADTQYF.

This clone has just one count. The chain carries TRBV20-1 and TRBJ2-5; D ambiguous. CDR1 DFQATT and CDR2 SNEGSKA come from the germline V gene (reference sequence). V gave up 3 bases and J gave up 5 bases, with 7 bases separating them. This CDR3 is 11 amino acids long. CDR3 sequence: CSASKEETQYF. The CDR3 DNA is TGCAGTGCTAGCAAAGAGGAGACCCAGTACTTC.

The gene calls are TRBV19 and TRBJ2-5; 9 bases line up with TRBD2. This CDR3 contains 15 residues. V was pared by 5 bases and J by 6 bases, with 10 bases of the junction left unmatched. The germline V gene has CDR1 LNHDA and CDR2 SQIVND (reference sequence). The CDR3 DNA reads as TGTGCCAGTAGTCTCACCGGGACTAGCAGGCAGACCCAGTACTTC. Its protein is CASSLTGTSRQTQYF.

This clone has a single count. The V call is TRBV20-1, the J call TRBJ1-1; no clear D. Germline-derived CDR1 and CDR2 are DFQATT and SNEGSKA (reference sequence). This CDR3 comprises 11 residues. Deletions cut 3 bases from V and 3 bases from J, with 5 bases between. CDR3 sequence (DNA): TGCAGTGCTAGCTGTGACACTGAAGCTTTCTTT. Translated, it gives CSASCDTEAFF.